This T cell receptor beta chain was sequenced during a study of cytomegalovirus exposure and HLA in healthy donors. The CDR3 is 15 amino acids. Per germline, CDR1 SGHNT and CDR2 YYREEE (reference sequence). The ends lost 4 bases at V and 4 bases at J; junction bases unmatched: 8. The primer mix had 60 Vbeta and 13 Jbeta primers. Only in-frame clones appear in the TCRdb table, and some are missing; sequencing was by immunoSEQ multiplex PCR. This sample has approximately 110,000 clones, with roughly 78% found just once. The sequencing sample was made of PBMCs. J is TRBJ2-3 and V is TRBV5-4; TRBD2 aligns across 8 bases. The clonotype was recovered from a woman aged 40 to 49 in good health and CMV-seronegative. The CDR3: CASSLQSGGSDTQYF. In DNA form, the CDR3 reads TGTGCCAGCAGCCTGCAAAGCGGGGGTTCAGATACGCAGTATTTT.